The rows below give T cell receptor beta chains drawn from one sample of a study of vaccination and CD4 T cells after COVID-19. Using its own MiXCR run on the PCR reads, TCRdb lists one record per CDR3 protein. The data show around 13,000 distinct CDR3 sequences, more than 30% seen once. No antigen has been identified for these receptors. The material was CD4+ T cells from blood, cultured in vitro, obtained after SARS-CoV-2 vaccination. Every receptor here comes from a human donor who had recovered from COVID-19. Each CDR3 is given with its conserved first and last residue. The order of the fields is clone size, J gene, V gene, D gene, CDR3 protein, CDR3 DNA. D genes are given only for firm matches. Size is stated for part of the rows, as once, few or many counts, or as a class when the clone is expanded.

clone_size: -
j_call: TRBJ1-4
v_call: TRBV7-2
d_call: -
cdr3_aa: CASSSQGVKLFF
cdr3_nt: TGTGCCAGCAGCTCCCAAGGGGTAAAACTGTTTTTT

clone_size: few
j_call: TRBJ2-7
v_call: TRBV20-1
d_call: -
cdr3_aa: CSARESGGSGQYF
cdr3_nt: TGCAGTGCTAGAGAGTCCGGAGGGTCGGGGCAGTACTTC

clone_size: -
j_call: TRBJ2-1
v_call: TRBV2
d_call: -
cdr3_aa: CASQGGVRYNEQFF
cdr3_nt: TGTGCCAGCCAGGGGGGGGTAAGGTACAATGAGCAGTTCTTC

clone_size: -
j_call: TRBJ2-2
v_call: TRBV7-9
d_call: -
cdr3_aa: CASSDVRGAVTGELFF
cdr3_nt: TGTGCCAGCAGCGACGTCAGGGGGGCGGTGACCGGGGAGCTGTTTTTT

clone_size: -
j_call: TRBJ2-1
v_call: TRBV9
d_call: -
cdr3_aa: CASSARTGEDEQFF
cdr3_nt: TGTGCCAGCAGCGCACGTACTGGGGAGGATGAGCAGTTCTTC

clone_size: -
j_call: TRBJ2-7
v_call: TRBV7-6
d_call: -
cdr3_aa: CASSSGLGPAYEQYF
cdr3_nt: TGTGCCAGCAGCTCCGGACTTGGGCCCGCCTACGAGCAGTACTTC

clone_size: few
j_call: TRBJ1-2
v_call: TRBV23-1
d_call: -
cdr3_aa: CASGNGTPAGGYTF
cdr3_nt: TGCGCCAGCGGGAACGGGACCCCTGCCGGTGGCTACACCTTC

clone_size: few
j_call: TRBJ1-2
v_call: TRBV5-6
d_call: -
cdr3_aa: CASSFKPTGNYGYTF
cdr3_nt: TGTGCCAGCAGTTTTAAACCGACGGGTAACTATGGCTACACCTTC

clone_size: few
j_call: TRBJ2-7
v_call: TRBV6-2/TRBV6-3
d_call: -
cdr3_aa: CASSYAPYRTEGYEQYF
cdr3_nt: TGTGCCAGCAGTTACGCTCCCTACCGTACAGAGGGCTACGAGCAGTACTTC

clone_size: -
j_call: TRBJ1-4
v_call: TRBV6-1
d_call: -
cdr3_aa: CASSDRRRGDTEKLFF
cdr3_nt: TGTGCCAGCAGTGACCGAAGACGAGGGGATACTGAAAAACTGTTTTTT

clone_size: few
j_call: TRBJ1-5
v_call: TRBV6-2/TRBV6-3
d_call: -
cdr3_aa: CASSLGLLQPQHF
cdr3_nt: TGTGCCAGCAGTTTGGGGCTCCTTCAGCCCCAGCATTTT

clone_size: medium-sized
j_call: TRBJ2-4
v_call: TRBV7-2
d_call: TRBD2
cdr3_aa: CASSLDSGGTRIQYF
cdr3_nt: TGTGCCAGCAGCTTAGACTCCGGGGGGACTAGAATTCAGTACTTC

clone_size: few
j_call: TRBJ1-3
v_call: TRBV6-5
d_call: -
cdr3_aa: CASSYPPGSSGNTIYF
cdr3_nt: TGTGCCAGCAGTTATCCCCCCGGCAGCTCTGGAAACACCATATATTTT

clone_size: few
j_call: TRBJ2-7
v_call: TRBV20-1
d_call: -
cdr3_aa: CSADLRGRSYEQYF
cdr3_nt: TGCAGTGCTGACCTGAGGGGACGTTCCTACGAGCAGTACTTC

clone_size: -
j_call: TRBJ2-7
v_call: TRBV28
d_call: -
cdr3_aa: CASSLVGARSYEQYF
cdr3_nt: TGTGCCAGCAGTTTGGTCGGCGCTCGCTCCTACGAGCAGTACTTC

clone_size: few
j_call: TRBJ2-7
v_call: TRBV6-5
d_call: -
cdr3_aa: CASSYSLAGSYEQYF
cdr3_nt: TGTGCCAGCAGTTACTCTTTAGCAGGGTCCTACGAGCAGTACTTC

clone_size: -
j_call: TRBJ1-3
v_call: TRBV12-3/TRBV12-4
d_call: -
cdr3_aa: CASSQSGSGNTIYF
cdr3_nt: TGTGCCAGCAGTCAAAGCGGCTCTGGAAACACCATATATTTT

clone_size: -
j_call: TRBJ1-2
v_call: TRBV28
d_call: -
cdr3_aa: CASSLGSSYYTF
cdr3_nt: TGTGCCAGCAGTTTAGGGTCAAGTTACTACACCTTC

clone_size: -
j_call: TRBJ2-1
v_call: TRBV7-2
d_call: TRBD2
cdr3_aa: CASSPSGTSVYF
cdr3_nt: TGTGCCAGCAGCCCATCCGGGACTAGCGTTTACTTC

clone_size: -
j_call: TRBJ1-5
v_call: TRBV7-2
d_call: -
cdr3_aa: CASSLVRDSNQPQHF
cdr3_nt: TGTGCCAGCAGCTTAGTGAGGGATAGCAATCAGCCCCAGCATTTT

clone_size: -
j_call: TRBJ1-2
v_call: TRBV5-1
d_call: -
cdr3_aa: CASSLDRNYGYTF
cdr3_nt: TGCGCCAGCAGCTTGGACAGAAACTATGGCTACACCTTC

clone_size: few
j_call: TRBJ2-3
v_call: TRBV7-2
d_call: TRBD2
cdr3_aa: CASSRIAGGTDTQYF
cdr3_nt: TGTGCCAGCAGCCGAATAGCGGGAGGCACAGATACGCAGTATTTT

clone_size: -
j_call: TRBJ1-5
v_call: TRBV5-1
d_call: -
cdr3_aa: CASSLAGTVDQPQHF
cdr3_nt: TGCGCCAGCAGCCTCGCGGGTACGGTGGATCAGCCCCAGCATTTT

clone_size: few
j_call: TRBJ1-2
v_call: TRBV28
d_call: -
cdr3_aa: CASSLHGYTF
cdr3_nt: TGTGCCAGCAGTTTACATGGCTACACCTTC

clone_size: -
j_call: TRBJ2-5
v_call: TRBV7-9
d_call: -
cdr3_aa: CASSLGARGTQYF
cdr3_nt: TGTGCCAGCAGCTTAGGGGCCAGGGGGACCCAGTACTTC

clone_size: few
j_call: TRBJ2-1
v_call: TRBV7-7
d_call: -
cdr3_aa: CASSTLGSYNEQFF
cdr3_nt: TGTGCTAGCAGTACCCTCGGTTCCTACAATGAGCAGTTCTTC

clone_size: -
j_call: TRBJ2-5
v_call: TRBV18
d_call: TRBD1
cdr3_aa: CASSPGQQETQYF
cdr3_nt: TGTGCCAGCTCACCGGGACAGCAAGAGACCCAGTACTTC

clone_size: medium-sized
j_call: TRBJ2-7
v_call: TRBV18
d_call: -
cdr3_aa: CASSQDSSSYEQYF
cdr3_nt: TGTGCCAGCTCACAGGACTCCAGCTCCTACGAGCAGTACTTC

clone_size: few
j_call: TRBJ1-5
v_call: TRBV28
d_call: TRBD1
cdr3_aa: CASSLQGARQPQHF
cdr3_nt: TGTGCCAGCAGCCTACAGGGGGCGCGACAGCCCCAGCATTTT

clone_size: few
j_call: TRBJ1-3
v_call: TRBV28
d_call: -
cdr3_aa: CASSLPQKLGNTIYF
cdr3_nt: TGTGCCAGCAGTTTACCCCAGAAGCTCGGAAACACCATATATTTT

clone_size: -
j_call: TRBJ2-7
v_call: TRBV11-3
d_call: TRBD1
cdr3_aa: CASSQGQSYEQYF
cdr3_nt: TGTGCCAGCAGCCAGGGACAGAGCTACGAGCAGTACTTC

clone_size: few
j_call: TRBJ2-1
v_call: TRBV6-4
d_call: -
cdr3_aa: CASTFSVIF
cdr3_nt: TGTGCCAGCACCTTTAGCGTGATCTTC

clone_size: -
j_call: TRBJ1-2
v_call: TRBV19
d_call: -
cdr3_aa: CASSQAGTYGYTF
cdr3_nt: TGTGCCAGTAGTCAAGCAGGGACCTATGGCTACACCTTC

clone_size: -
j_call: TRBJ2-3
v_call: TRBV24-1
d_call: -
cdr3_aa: CATSEAGLGTDTQYF
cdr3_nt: TGTGCCACCAGTGAAGCGGGCCTGGGCACAGATACGCAGTATTTT

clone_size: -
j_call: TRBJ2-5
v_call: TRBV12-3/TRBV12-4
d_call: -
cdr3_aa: CASSFGTQETQYF
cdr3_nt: TGTGCCAGCAGTTTTGGTACCCAAGAGACCCAGTACTTC

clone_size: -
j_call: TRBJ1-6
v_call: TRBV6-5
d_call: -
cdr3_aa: CASSYSIGQGNSPLHF
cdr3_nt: TGTGCCAGCAGTTACTCGATAGGGCAGGGCAATTCACCCCTCCACTTT

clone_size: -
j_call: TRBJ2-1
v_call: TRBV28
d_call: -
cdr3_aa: CASKTIGSPPYNEQFF
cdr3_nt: TGTGCCAGCAAAACTATCGGGAGTCCGCCCTACAATGAGCAGTTCTTC

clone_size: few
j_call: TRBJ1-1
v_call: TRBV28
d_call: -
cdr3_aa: CASSLNLVGRANTEAFF
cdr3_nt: TGTGCCAGCAGTCTAAATTTGGTAGGCAGGGCGAACACTGAAGCTTTCTTT

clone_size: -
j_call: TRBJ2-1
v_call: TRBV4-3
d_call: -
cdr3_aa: CASSPLTGKSYNEQFF
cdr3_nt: TGCGCCAGCAGCCCTCTAACAGGGAAAAGCTACAATGAGCAGTTCTTC

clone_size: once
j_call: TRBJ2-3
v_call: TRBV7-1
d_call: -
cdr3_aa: CASSSRGKNRRISGDTQYF
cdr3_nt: TGTGCCAGCAGCTCCCGTGGGAAGAATAGGCGGATCAGTGGAGATACGCAGTATTTT

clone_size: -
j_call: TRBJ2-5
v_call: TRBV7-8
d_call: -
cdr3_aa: CASSFESGTQETQYF
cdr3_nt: TGTGCCAGCAGCTTTGAAAGCGGAACCCAAGAGACCCAGTACTTC

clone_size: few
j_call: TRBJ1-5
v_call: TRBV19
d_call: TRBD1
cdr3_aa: CASRRKGAYNQPQHF
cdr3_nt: TGTGCCAGTAGGAGGAAGGGGGCGTACAATCAGCCCCAGCATTTT

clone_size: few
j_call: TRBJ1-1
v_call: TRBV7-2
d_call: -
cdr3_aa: CASSQTGTRRNTEAFF
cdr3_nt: TGTGCCAGCAGCCAGACGGGGACCAGAAGGAACACTGAAGCTTTCTTT

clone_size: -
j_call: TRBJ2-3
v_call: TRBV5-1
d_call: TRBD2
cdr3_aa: CASSSLGTSADTQYF
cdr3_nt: TGCGCCAGCAGCTCCCTTGGGACTAGCGCAGATACGCAGTATTTT

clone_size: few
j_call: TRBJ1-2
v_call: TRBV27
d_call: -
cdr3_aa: CASSLQGFGYTF
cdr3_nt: TGTGCCAGCAGTTTGCAGGGTTTCGGCTACACCTTC

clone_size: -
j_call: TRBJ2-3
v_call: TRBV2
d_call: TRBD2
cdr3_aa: CASKRTSGGTDTQYF
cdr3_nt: TGTGCCAGCAAAAGGACTAGCGGGGGCACAGATACGCAGTATTTT

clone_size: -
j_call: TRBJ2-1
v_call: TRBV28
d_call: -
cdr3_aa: CASSLSGTPSYNEQFF
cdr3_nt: TGTGCCAGCAGCCTCTCCGGGACACCATCCTACAATGAGCAGTTCTTC

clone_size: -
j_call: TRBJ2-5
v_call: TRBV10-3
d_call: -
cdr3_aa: CAISELNVGGEEETQYF
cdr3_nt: TGTGCCATCAGTGAGTTAAACGTGGGGGGTGAAGAAGAGACCCAGTACTTC

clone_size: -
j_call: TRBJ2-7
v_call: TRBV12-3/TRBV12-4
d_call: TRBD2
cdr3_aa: CASSGTSGSLAASYTSYEQYF
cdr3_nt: TGTGCCAGCAGTGGGACTAGCGGGAGTTTGGCCGCTTCCTACACCTCCTACGAGCAGTACTTC

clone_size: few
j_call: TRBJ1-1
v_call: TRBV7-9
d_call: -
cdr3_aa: CASSLVWGRRTEAFF
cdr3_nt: TGTGCCAGCAGCTTAGTTTGGGGGCGCCGAACTGAAGCTTTCTTT

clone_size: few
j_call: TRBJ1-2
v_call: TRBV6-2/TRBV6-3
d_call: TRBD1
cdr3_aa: CASSYQGTASRTF
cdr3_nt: TGTGCCAGCAGTTACCAAGGGACAGCCTCTCGCACCTTC

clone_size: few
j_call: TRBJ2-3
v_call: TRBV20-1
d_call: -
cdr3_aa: CSAPRGTDTQYF
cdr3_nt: TGCAGTGCCCCCCGGGGCACAGATACGCAGTATTTT

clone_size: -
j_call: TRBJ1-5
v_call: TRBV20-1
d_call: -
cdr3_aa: CSARDGNQPQHF
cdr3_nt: TGCAGTGCCCGGGACGGTAATCAGCCCCAGCATTTT

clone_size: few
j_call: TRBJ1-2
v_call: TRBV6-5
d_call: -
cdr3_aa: CASSFLDYGYTF
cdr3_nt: TGTGCCAGCAGTTTTTTAGACTATGGCTACACCTTC

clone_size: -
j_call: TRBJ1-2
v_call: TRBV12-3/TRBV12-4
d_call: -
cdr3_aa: CASRPRGVSGYTF
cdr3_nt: TGTGCCAGCAGGCCCCGGGGGGTTAGTGGCTACACCTTC

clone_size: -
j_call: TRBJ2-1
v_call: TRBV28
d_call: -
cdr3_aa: CASSLGQGNYNEQFF
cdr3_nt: TGTGCCAGCAGTCTCGGCCAGGGGAACTACAATGAGCAGTTCTTC

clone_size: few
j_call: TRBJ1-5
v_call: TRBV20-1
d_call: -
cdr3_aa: CSASPRAQHF
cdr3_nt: TGCAGTGCTAGTCCCAGGGCCCAGCATTTT

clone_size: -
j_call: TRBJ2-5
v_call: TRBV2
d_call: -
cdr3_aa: CASKGSGETQYF
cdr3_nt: TGTGCCAGTAAAGGGAGCGGAGAGACCCAGTACTTC